These 16 T cell receptor beta chains share one sample of origin, sequenced in a study of glioma-infiltrating T cells after dendritic cell vaccination. Libraries were prepared by immunoSEQ multiplex PCR; TCRdb keeps only in-frame clonotypes and omits some of them. The sample has 71,000 or so clones; 81% are singletons. The source was blood, collected before dendritic cell vaccination. These receptors were obtained from a human donor with glioblastoma.

The chain links TRBV25-1 to TRBJ1-1, with 9 bases aligning to TRBD1. J gave up 4 bases and V 4 bases, and 4 bases lay outside the gene matches. The CDR3 loop spans 14 amino acids. The V gene's germline CDR1 is MGHDK and CDR2 SYGVNS. The CDR3 bases are TGTGCCAGCAGTGGGACAGGGGAGAGCACTGAAGCTTTCTTT. It encodes CASSGTGESTEAFF.

This clone was counted a few times. V is TRBV19 and J is TRBJ1-5; TRBD1 agrees at 7 bases. The ends lost 4 bases at V and 4 bases at J; junction bases unmatched: 4. Germline CDR1 LNHDA, CDR2 SQIVND (reference sequence). The length of the CDR3 is 14 residues. CDR3 sequence: CASSTDRPNQPQHF. CDR3 coding DNA: TGTGCCAGTAGTACGGACAGGCCAAATCAGCCCCAGCATTTT. Full variable domain (remainder filled in from reference TRBV19 and TRBJ1-5): DGGITQSPKYLFRKEGQNVTLSCEQNLNHDAMYWYRQDPGQGLRLIYYSQIVNDFQKGDIAEGYSVSREKKESFPLTVTSAQKNPTAFYLCASSTDRPNQPQHFGDGTRLSIL.

This rearrangement joins TRBV10-3 to TRBJ2-3, with 9 bases fitting TRBD2. CDR1 and CDR2 (germline): ENHRY, SYGVKD. This CDR3 comprises 15 residues. V trimming: 11 bases; J trimming: 2 bases; junction bases outside the gene matches: 11. The CDR3 loop is CASNPSGGSTDTQYF. CDR3 in DNA: TGTGCCTCCAACCCAAGCGGGGGGTCCACAGATACGCAGTATTTT.

The table lists this clone with a count of one. The CDR3, as DNA: TGTGCCAGCAGCACGGGACAGACCTATGGCTACACCTTC. Protein sequence: CASSTGQTYGYTF. V usage is TRBV5-4 and J usage is TRBJ1-2; TRBD1 agrees at 7 bases. V lost 4 bases, J lost 4 bases, and 4 bases stayed unmatched. CDR3 length: 13 amino acids. Germline V CDR1 and CDR2: SGHNT, YYREEE (reference sequence).

The genes are TRBV18 and TRBJ1-1, with 7 positions matching TRBD1. This CDR3 is built from 16 residues. Germline V gene data show CDR1 as KGHSH and CDR2 as LQKENI. The junction had 8 bases not matched to a gene; V was cut back by 3 bases and J by 1 base. CDR3 DNA sequence: TGTGCCAGCTCACCCCTGCTGGCAGGGGGGAACACTGAAGCTTTCTTT. As protein: CASSPLLAGGNTEAFF.

About this clone: An end of the junction differs from the germline gene, which may be a read error. This chain links TRBV2 with TRBJ2-5, with no clear D. Germline CDR1 SNHLY, CDR2 FYNNEI. The CDR3 consists of 13 residues. CDR3 coding DNA: TGTGCCAGCAGCGAAGACATACAAGAGACCCAGTACTTC. Translation gives CASSEDIQETQYF.

This clone was picked up a small number of times. The chain has TRBV4-1 and TRBJ1-1, with TRBD1 matching 7 bases. CDR1 MGHRA and CDR2 YSYEKL come from the germline V gene. CDR3 length equals 12 residues. Unmatched junction bases numbered 4, after V lost 4 bases and J lost 8 bases. The CDR3 DNA reads TGCGCCAGCAGCCCAGGGACAGACGAAGCTTTCTTT. Protein sequence: CASSPGTDEAFF.

The chain joins TRBV4-3 to TRBJ2-1; 13 bases match TRBD2. Germline V lookup: CDR1 LGHNA, CDR2 YSLEER. The J segment lost 5 bases and the V segment lost 1 base, leaving 8 bases of the junction unmatched. This CDR3 has 18 residues. As DNA, the CDR3 is TGCGCCAGCAGCCAAGGCCTCACTAGCGGGGGGGTTAACAATGAGCAGTTCTTC. The encoded protein is CASSQGLTSGGVNNEQFF.

The chain carries TRBV19 and TRBJ1-3; 7 bases are shared with TRBD1. Losses at the gene ends were 4 bases for V and 0 bases for J; bases not matched to a gene: 6. The germline V gene encodes CDR1 LNHDA and CDR2 SQIVND (reference sequence). CDR3 length equals 16 residues. The CDR3 bases are TGTGCCAGTAGTAGGATCGACAGGGACTCTGGAAACACCATATATTTT. Amino acids: CASSRIDRDSGNTIYF.

V and J are TRBV11-2 and TRBJ2-3; perhaps TRBD2 as D (7 bases). The CDR3 is made up of 15 amino acids. The germline V and J ends were trimmed by 3 bases and 2 bases, with 12 bases remaining between them. Germline V CDR1 and CDR2: SGHAT, FQNNGV. The CDR3 here is CASSFRGAPTDTQYF. CDR3 DNA: TGTGCCAGCAGCTTCCGGGGGGCCCCCACAGATACGCAGTATTTT.

This chain connects TRBV18 to TRBJ1-1; 8 bases are shared with TRBD1. The CDR3 consists of 15 residues. Germline V gives CDR1 KGHSH, CDR2 LQKENI. Losses at the gene ends were 3 bases for V and 4 bases for J; bases not matched to a gene: 7. CDR3 region: CASSPMTGEVTEAFF. CDR3 bases: TGTGCCAGCTCACCCATGACAGGGGAGGTCACTGAAGCTTTCTTT.

With regard to this clone: Sequence at one end of the junction differs from germline and may be a read error. The genes are TRBV6-1 and TRBJ2-3, with 8 nucleotides matching TRBD1. This CDR3 is built from 14 residues. Per the germline V gene, CDR1 is MNHNS and CDR2 is SASEGT. The CDR3 DNA follows: TGTGCCAGCAGTGATCCAGGGGGCACGGATACGCAGTATTTT. Translation: CASSDPGGTDTQYF.

V usage is TRBV30 and J usage is TRBJ1-1; tentative D call: TRBD1 (6 bases). The CDR3 is made up of 13 amino acids. Trimming pared 3 bases from V and 0 bases from J, leaving 8 bases between. Germline values: CDR1 GTSNPN, CDR2 SVGIG (reference sequence). DNA of the CDR3: TGTGCCTGGAGAGACAGGATGAACACTGAAGCTTTCTTT. This codes for CAWRDRMNTEAFF.

In its sample, this clone was seen a few times. The chain joins TRBV4-1 to TRBJ2-2, with TRBD2 matching over 8 bases. After removal of 4 bases from V and 5 bases from J, the junction contained 6 bases not matched to a gene. Germline CDR1 MGHRA, CDR2 YSYEKL. The CDR3 totals 15 residues. The CDR3 sequence: CASSREAGETGELFF. The CDR3 DNA reads TGCGCCAGCAGCCGAGAAGCGGGGGAGACCGGGGAGCTGTTTTTT.

The chain's CDR3 is CASSSGVTNYGYTF. CDR3 sequence (DNA): TGTGCCAGCAGCTCAGGGGTCACTAACTATGGCTACACCTTC. The rearrangement uses TRBV11-2 and TRBJ1-2; perhaps TRBD1 as D (6 bases). The CDR3 has 14 amino acids. CDR1 is SGHAT and CDR2 is FQNNGV in the germline V gene. V lost 4 bases, J lost 0 bases, and 9 bases lay in between.

V and J are TRBV18 and TRBJ1-4; D not certain. The CDR3 spans 14 residues. The germline V and J ends were trimmed by 3 bases and 7 bases, with 12 bases remaining between them. Germline CDR1 KGHSH, CDR2 LQKENI. This CDR3 is CASSPVQMSEKLFF. DNA for the CDR3: TGTGCCAGCTCACCTGTACAGATGAGTGAAAAACTGTTTTTT.